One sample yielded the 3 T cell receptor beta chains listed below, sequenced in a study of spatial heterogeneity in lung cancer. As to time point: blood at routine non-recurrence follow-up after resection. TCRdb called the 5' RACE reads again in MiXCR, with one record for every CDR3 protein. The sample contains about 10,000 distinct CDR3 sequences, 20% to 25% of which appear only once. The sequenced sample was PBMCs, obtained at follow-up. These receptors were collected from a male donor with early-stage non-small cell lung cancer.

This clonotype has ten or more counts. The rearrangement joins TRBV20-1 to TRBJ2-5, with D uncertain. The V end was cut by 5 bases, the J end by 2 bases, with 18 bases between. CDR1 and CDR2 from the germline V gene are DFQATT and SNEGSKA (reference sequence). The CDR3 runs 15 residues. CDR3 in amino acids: CSADPRALPQETQYF. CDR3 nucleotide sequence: TGCAGTGCTGACCCTAGAGCACTCCCGCAAGAGACCCAGTACTTC.

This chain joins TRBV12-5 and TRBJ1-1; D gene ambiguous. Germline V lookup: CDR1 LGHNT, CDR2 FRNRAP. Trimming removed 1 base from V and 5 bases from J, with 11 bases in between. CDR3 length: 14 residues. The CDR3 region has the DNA TGTGCTAGTGGTTTGGAAGCACTGGGAACTGAAGCTTTCTTT. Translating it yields CASGLEALGTEAFF.

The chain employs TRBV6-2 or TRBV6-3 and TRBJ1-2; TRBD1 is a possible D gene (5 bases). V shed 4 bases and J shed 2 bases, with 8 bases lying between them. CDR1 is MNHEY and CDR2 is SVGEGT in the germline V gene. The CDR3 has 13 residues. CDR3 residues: CASSSGTNYGYTF. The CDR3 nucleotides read TGTGCCAGCAGTTCTGGGACGAACTATGGCTACACCTTC.